One sample yielded the 30 T cell receptor beta chains listed below, sequenced in a study of blood T cell repertoires in COVID-19. Method: immunoSEQ multiplex PCR; TCRdb's copy keeps in-frame clones and lacks some. The sample consists of about 180,000 clones, 70% to 90% of them appearing once. Sample: peripheral blood. The receptors come from a human donor with active or convalescent COVID-19. The donor label of this sample is uncertain.

The V call is TRBV18, the J call TRBJ2-3, with D uncertain. CDR1 and CDR2 from the germline V gene are KGHSH and LQKENI. V gave up 0 bases and J gave up 6 bases, with 4 bases separating them. The CDR3 loop spans 12 amino acids. The CDR3 is CASSPPRDTQYF. The CDR3 region has the DNA TGTGCCAGCTCACCACCGCGGGATACGCAGTATTTT.

The gene calls are TRBV10-3 and TRBJ1-6, with 8 bases matching TRBD1. Germline V CDR1 and CDR2: ENHRY, SYGVKD. V lost 8 bases to trimming and J lost 5 bases; unmatched junction nucleotides: 2. The CDR3 is 13 amino acids. The CDR3 DNA reads as TGTGCCATCGCAGGGGGCGATAATTCACCCCTCCACTTT. The encoded protein is CAIAGGDNSPLHF.

With respect to this clone: At one end the junction does not follow the germline gene, possibly because of a read error. V gene TRBV9 combines with J gene TRBJ2-6, with TRBD1 matching 9 bases. The length of the CDR3 is 16 residues. Per the germline V gene, CDR1 is SGDLS and CDR2 is YYNGEE. Here the CDR3 reads CASRVGTGPGANVLTF. The CDR3 nucleotides are TGTGCCAGCAGGGTAGGGACAGGGCCCGGGGCCAACGTCCTGACTTTC.

V is TRBV5-5 and J is TRBJ2-7; 7 bases agree with TRBD1. The CDR3 sequence is 14 residues long. Trimming cost V 2 bases and J 4 bases; bases outside gene matches: 6. CDR1 and CDR2 (germline): SGHKS, YYEKEE (reference sequence). CDR3 sequence (DNA): TGTGCCAGCAGCTTACAGGGGAGAGCATACGAGCAGTACTTC. Its translation is CASSLQGRAYEQYF.

V gene TRBV2 combines with J gene TRBJ1-3; perhaps TRBD1 as D (6 bases). The length of the CDR3 is 16 residues. CDR1 is SNHLY and CDR2 is FYNNEI in the germline V gene. The germline V and J ends were trimmed by 3 bases and 0 bases, with 12 bases remaining between them. The CDR3 spells CASSDGGASSGNTIYF. CDR3 DNA: TGTGCCAGCAGTGACGGGGGGGCCAGCTCTGGAAACACCATATATTTT.

The V call is TRBV6-5, the J call TRBJ1-2; D might be TRBD1 (6 bases). The V and J ends lost 7 bases and 2 bases respectively, with 14 bases between them. CDR1 is MNHEY and CDR2 is SVGAGI in the germline V gene. This CDR3 is built from 14 residues. CDR3 bases: TGTGCCAGCACCCCCGATACAGGGAACTATGGCTACACCTTC. Its protein product is CASTPDTGNYGYTF.

J is TRBJ2-2 and V is TRBV3-1 (or the pseudogene TRBV3-2); 11 bases fit TRBD1. The CDR3 spans 16 residues. Germline CDR1 LGHDT, CDR2 YNNKEL (reference sequence). V lost 3 bases, J lost 4 bases, and 4 bases stayed unmatched. The CDR3 DNA is TGTGCCAGCAGCCAGGCCGGGACAGGGGGCACCGGGGAGCTGTTTTTT. Its protein is CASSQAGTGGTGELFF.

This clone occurred a few times. The chain uses TRBV7-9 and TRBJ1-1; D unclear. Germline V gives CDR1 SEHNR, CDR2 FQNEAQ (reference sequence). The ends were cut back, 6 bases at V and 0 bases at J, with 5 bases in the middle. The CDR3 runs to 12 residues. The CDR3 sequence: CASREMNTEAFF. DNA of the CDR3: TGTGCCAGCAGGGAGATGAACACTGAAGCTTTCTTT.

This clone showed up just once. This chain joins TRBV7-6 and TRBJ2-1, with D unclear. CDR3 length: 12 residues. CDR1 and CDR2 (germline): SGHVS, FNYEAQ. Trimming stripped 5 bases from V and 9 bases from J, with 11 bases between. The CDR3, as DNA: TGTGCCAGCAGCACCGCTGTCGGTGAGCAGTTCTTC. Encoded protein: CASSTAVGEQFF.

The CDR3 DNA sequence: TGTGCCAGCAGTTTCAGCGGGAGCGACGAGACCCAGTACTTC. Translated, it gives CASSFSGSDETQYF. The V and J genes are TRBV6-6 and TRBJ2-5, with 8 bases matching TRBD2. V was clipped by 4 bases and J by 5 bases; unmatched bases: 6. CDR1 MNHNY and CDR2 SVGAGI come from the germline V gene (reference sequence). The CDR3 is 14 residues long.

V and J are TRBV20-1 and TRBJ2-3; 9 bases match TRBD2. CDR1 DFQATT and CDR2 SNEGSKA come from the germline V gene (reference sequence). After removal of 3 bases from V and 5 bases from J, the junction contained 6 bases not matched to a gene. CDR3 size: 14 residues. The CDR3 protein is CSASSAGGLDTQYF. The CDR3 DNA sequence: TGCAGTGCTAGTTCGGCGGGAGGGTTAGATACGCAGTATTTT.

This chain uses TRBV5-1 with TRBJ2-3, with D possibly TRBD2 on 6 matching bases. This CDR3 is 16 amino acids long. Germline assignment: CDR1 SGHRS and CDR2 YFSETQ. V was shortened by 0 bases and J by 1 base, with 12 bases between the two germline ends. CDR3 nucleotides: TGCGCCAGCAGCTTGGGCGGGACTTGGGGCACAGATACGCAGTATTTT. It yields the protein CASSLGGTWGTDTQYF.

This clone was observed once. The V call is TRBV13, the J call TRBJ2-7; TRBD2 agrees at 8 bases. Per the germline V gene, CDR1 is PRHDT and CDR2 is FYEKMQ (reference sequence). The CDR3 covers 14 residues. V gave up 5 bases and J gave up 9 bases; unmatched junction bases: 12. CDR3 in amino acids: CASSHGDSGAGQYF. As DNA, the CDR3 is TGTGCCAGCAGCCATGGGGATAGCGGGGCCGGGCAGTACTTC.

The chain combines TRBV27 with TRBJ1-2, with D possibly TRBD1 on 6 matching bases. The length of the CDR3 is 13 residues. CDR1 is MNHEY, CDR2 SMNVEV, per germline (reference sequence). The V end was cut by 3 bases, the J end by 7 bases, with 12 bases between. Written as DNA, the CDR3 is TGTGCCAGCAGTTTGCCTTCAGGGGTTGGCTACACCTTC. Protein: CASSLPSGVGYTF.

J is TRBJ2-1 and V is TRBV2, with D possibly matching TRBD2 (6 bases). CDR1 SNHLY and CDR2 FYNNEI come from the germline V gene. The CDR3 extends over 14 amino acids. Trimming shortened V by 4 bases and J by 8 bases, and 15 bases separated the two germline ends. The CDR3 spells CASSGPIREDEQFF. CDR3 nucleotide sequence: TGTGCCAGCAGTGGGCCTATCAGGGAGGATGAGCAGTTCTTC.

The chain is built from TRBV6-1 and TRBJ2-2, with TRBD2 matching over 11 bases. Germline V gene lookup returns CDR1 MNHNS and CDR2 SASEGT. Trimming cost V 4 bases and J 7 bases; bases outside gene matches: 8. The CDR3 spans 16 residues. The CDR3 DNA sequence: TGTGCCAGCAGTGTGCATAGCGGGAGGGCCTACGGGGAGCTGTTTTTT. Protein sequence: CASSVHSGRAYGELFF.

This chain links TRBV2 with TRBJ1-5, with D perhaps TRBD1 (6 bases). V shed 1 base and J shed 2 bases, with 12 bases lying between them. The germline CDR1 and CDR2 sequences are SNHLY and FYNNEI. This CDR3 has 16 amino acids. CDR3 in amino acids: CASSEGRGWGNQPQHF. In DNA, the CDR3 is TGTGCCAGCAGTGAAGGAAGGGGGTGGGGCAATCAGCCCCAGCATTTT.

The J gene is TRBJ2-1, the V gene TRBV14, with D uncertain. The CDR3 runs to 13 residues. The germline CDR1 and CDR2 sequences are SGHDN and FVKESK. Trimming removed 4 bases from V and 10 bases from J, with 14 bases in between. The CDR3, as DNA: TGTGCCAGCAGCCCCCTCTACCTAGAGGAGCAGTTCTTC. As protein: CASSPLYLEEQFF.

The rearrangement uses TRBV7-2 and TRBJ2-3; D unresolved. The germline CDR1 and CDR2 sequences are SGHTA and FQGNSA. The CDR3 is 14 amino acids. Trimming cost V 1 base and J 0 bases, with 5 bases left between them. The CDR3 spells CASSLDSSTDTQYF. The CDR3 DNA is TGTGCCAGCAGCTTAGACTCAAGCACAGATACGCAGTATTTT.

The rearrangement links TRBV20-1 to TRBJ2-3, with 8 bases fitting TRBD1. Looked up from germline, CDR1 is DFQATT and CDR2 is SNEGSKA (reference sequence). CDR3 length equals 11 residues. Here the CDR3 DNA reads TGCGGGGGACAGGACACAGATACGCAGTATTTT. Its translation is CGGQDTDTQYF.

Written as DNA, the CDR3 is TGTGCCAGCAGCCTGGTCGGGGAGGACCTGACTTTC. Translating gives CASSLVGEDLTF. The rearrangement uses TRBV16 and TRBJ2-6, with D perhaps TRBD2 (6 bases). CDR1 and CDR2 from the germline V gene are KGHSY and FQNENV. This CDR3 region has 12 residues. V shed 4 bases and J shed 15 bases, with 13 bases lying between them. Full variable domain (outside the CDR3, taken from reference TRBV16 and TRBJ2-6): GEEVAQTPKHLVRGEGQKAKLYCAPIKGHSYVFWYQQVLKNEFKFLISFQNENVFDETGMPKERFSAKCLPNSPCSLEIQATKLEDSAVYFCASSLVGEDLTFGAGSRLTVL.

CDR3 sequence (DNA): TGCGCCAGCAGCACGGGACTAGCGGGAGGGCCGGTGAAAGATGAGCAGTTCTTC. Translated, it gives CASSTGLAGGPVKDEQFF. The chain employs TRBV5-1 and TRBJ2-1, with 16 bases matching TRBD2. Germline trimming cut 4 bases from V and 8 bases from J; bases unmatched to any gene: 12. The CDR3 is 18 residues long. CDR1 SGHRS and CDR2 YFSETQ come from the germline V gene.

In the case of this clone: Compared with germline, one end of the junction differs, possibly owing to a read error. The same CDR3 arises from other DNA sequences in this sample as well. The chain recombines TRBV18 with TRBJ1-3, with unresolved D. Per the germline V gene, CDR1 is KGHSH and CDR2 is LQKENI. The CDR3 totals 15 residues. CDR3 in DNA: TGTGCCAGTTCACCCACAGCTCTCTCTGGAAACACCATATATTTT. Translated, it gives CASSPTALSGNTIYF. Full variable domain (remainder filled in from reference TRBV18 and TRBJ1-3): NAGVMQNPRHLVRRRGQEARLRCSPMKGHSHVYWYRQLPEEGLKFMVYLQKENIIDESGMPKERFSAEFPKEGPSILRIQQVVRGDSAAYFCASSPTALSGNTIYFGEGSWLTVV.

This chain uses TRBV4-3 with TRBJ2-2; 13 nucleotides align to TRBD2. The CDR3 is 18 amino acids. Germline V gene data show CDR1 as LGHNA and CDR2 as YSLEER. J lost 4 bases, V lost 1 base, and 6 bases had no gene match. The CDR3 region is CASSQVGLAGVPTGELFF. The CDR3 nucleotides read TGCGCCAGCAGCCAAGTCGGACTAGCGGGGGTTCCCACCGGGGAGCTGTTTTTT.

The sample holds many counts of this clone. This chain joins TRBV6-1 and TRBJ2-3, with D tentatively TRBD1 (5 bases). Germline assignment: CDR1 MNHNS and CDR2 SASEGT. This CDR3 comprises 14 residues. Trimming left V 7 bases short and J 4 bases short, with 15 bases between. CDR3 residues: CASTQGRTADTQYF. The CDR3 nucleotides are TGTGCCAGCACCCAGGGTCGTACCGCAGATACGCAGTATTTT.

This chain joins TRBV11-2 and TRBJ2-1; TRBD1 agrees at 8 bases. V dropped 5 bases and J dropped 4; count of bases not matched to a gene: 7. This CDR3 contains 15 residues. CDR1 SGHAT and CDR2 FQNNGV come from the germline V gene. As DNA, the CDR3 is TGTGCCAGCAGCGTCGACAGGGGTTCTTACAATGAGCAGTTCTTC. Its protein product is CASSVDRGSYNEQFF. The whole variable domain, remainder taken from reference TRBV11-2 and TRBJ2-1, is EAGVAQSPRYKIIEKRQSVAFWCNPISGHATLYWYQQILGQGPKLLIQFQNNGVVDDSQLPKDRFSAERLKGVDSTLKIQPAKLEDSAVYLCASSVDRGSYNEQFFGPGTRLTVL.

This rearrangement joins TRBV24-1 to TRBJ2-3; the match to TRBD1 covers 8 bases. Germline-derived CDR1 and CDR2 are KGHDR and SFDVKD. The trim removed 6 bases at V and 2 bases at J, leaving 9 bases unmatched. This CDR3 is built from 16 residues. CDR3 sequence reads: CATSSRGRSITDTQYF. The CDR3 nucleotides are TGTGCCACCAGTAGCAGGGGGCGGTCCATCACAGATACGCAGTATTTT.

The chain combines TRBV5-6 with TRBJ1-1; perhaps TRBD1 as D (6 bases). Per germline, CDR1 SGHDT and CDR2 YYEEEE. The length of the CDR3 is 15 residues. V gave up 4 bases and J gave up 0 bases, with 13 bases separating them. The CDR3 loop reads CASSRDIGMNTEAFF. DNA of the CDR3: TGTGCCAGCAGCCGGGACATTGGTATGAACACTGAAGCTTTCTTT.

As DNA, the CDR3 is TGTGCCAGCACCCTAAGCGGGGTCCATAACACCGGGGAGCTGTTTTTT. Translated: CASTLSGVHNTGELFF. The genes are TRBV5-4 and TRBJ2-2; the match to TRBD2 covers 7 bases. The CDR3 length is 16 residues. CDR1 and CDR2 (germline): SGHNT, YYREEE (reference sequence). Trimming cost V 6 bases and J 2 bases; bases outside gene matches: 10.

This rearrangement joins TRBV7-9 to TRBJ2-5; possible D gene TRBD2, 5 bases. Germline V gives CDR1 SEHNR, CDR2 FQNEAQ (reference sequence). The CDR3 totals 15 residues. V shed 3 bases and J shed 2 bases, with 13 bases lying between them. In DNA, the CDR3 is TGTGCCAGCAGCTTCCGCCGGGAAAAACAAGAGACCCAGTACTTC. Protein: CASSFRREKQETQYF.